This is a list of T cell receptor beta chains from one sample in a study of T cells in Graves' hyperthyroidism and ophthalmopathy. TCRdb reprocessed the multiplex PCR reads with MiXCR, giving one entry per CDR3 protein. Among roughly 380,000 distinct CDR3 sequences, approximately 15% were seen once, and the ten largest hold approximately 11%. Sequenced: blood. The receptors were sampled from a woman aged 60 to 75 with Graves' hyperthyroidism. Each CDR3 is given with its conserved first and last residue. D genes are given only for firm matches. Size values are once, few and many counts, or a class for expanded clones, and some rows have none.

cdr3_nt: TGTGCCACCAGTGATAGTCGACGGATGTACACTGAAGCTTTCTTT
cdr3_aa: CATSDSRRMYTEAFF
clone_size: NA
d_call: NA
j_call: TRBJ1-1
v_call: TRBV24-1

cdr3_nt: TGTGCCACCAGCAGATACACAGATACGCAGTGTTTT
cdr3_aa: CATSRYTDTQCF
clone_size: NA
d_call: NA
j_call: TRBJ2-3
v_call: TRBV15

cdr3_nt: TGTGCCAGCAGCTTAGACTATCGGGAGCAGTACTTC
cdr3_aa: CASSLDYREQYF
clone_size: many
d_call: NA
j_call: TRBJ2-7
v_call: TRBV7-9

cdr3_nt: TGTGCCAGCAGTCAGGCCCAAGACTTTACCTACGAGCAGTACTTC
cdr3_aa: CASSQAQDFTYEQYF
clone_size: many
d_call: NA
j_call: TRBJ2-7
v_call: TRBV28

cdr3_nt: TGCAGTGCCCACGGGGCGAACACCGGGGAGCTGTTTTTT
cdr3_aa: CSAHGANTGELFF
clone_size: few
d_call: NA
j_call: TRBJ2-2
v_call: TRBV20-1

cdr3_nt: TGTGCCAGCAGCTTTAGGGACCCCGGAGCCCAGTACTTC
cdr3_aa: CASSFRDPGAQYF
clone_size: many
d_call: NA
j_call: TRBJ2-5
v_call: TRBV7-8

cdr3_nt: TGTGCCAGCAGCTTAGGTCAGGGCCTTGGCACAGATACGCAGTATTTT
cdr3_aa: CASSLGQGLGTDTQYF
clone_size: many
d_call: NA
j_call: TRBJ2-3
v_call: TRBV7-2

cdr3_nt: TGCGCCAGCAGCTTGGCCGGGACAGGGGACTATGGCTACACCTTC
cdr3_aa: CASSLAGTGDYGYTF
clone_size: many
d_call: TRBD1
j_call: TRBJ1-2
v_call: TRBV5-1

cdr3_nt: TGTGCCAGCATCAAACTAGCGGGATCGTACAATGAGCAGTTCTTC
cdr3_aa: CASIKLAGSYNEQFF
clone_size: many
d_call: TRBD2
j_call: TRBJ2-1
v_call: TRBV12-3/TRBV12-4

cdr3_nt: TGTGCCTGGCTGAAGGACAGGAGGTATAATTCACCCCTCCACTTT
cdr3_aa: CAWLKDRRYNSPLHF
clone_size: many
d_call: TRBD1
j_call: TRBJ1-6
v_call: TRBV30

cdr3_nt: TGTGCCAGCAGCCAAGGGGCGGGTGATGAGCAGTTCTTC
cdr3_aa: CASSQGAGDEQFF
clone_size: many
d_call: NA
j_call: TRBJ2-1
v_call: TRBV3-1

cdr3_nt: TGTGCCAGCAGTTTGGACATCGGCGGGCAGTTCTTC
cdr3_aa: CASSLDIGGQFF
clone_size: NA
d_call: NA
j_call: TRBJ2-1
v_call: TRBV6-2/TRBV6-3

cdr3_nt: TGTGCCAGCTCCCCAACAGGGGGCAATCAGCCCCAGCATTTT
cdr3_aa: CASSPTGGNQPQHF
clone_size: many
d_call: TRBD1
j_call: TRBJ1-5
v_call: TRBV12-3/TRBV12-4

cdr3_nt: TGCGCCAGCAGCTTAACACAAACGAACACTGAAGCTTTCTTT
cdr3_aa: CASSLTQTNTEAFF
clone_size: NA
d_call: NA
j_call: TRBJ1-1
v_call: TRBV5-1

cdr3_nt: TGTGCTAGTAGTCTGATACCGTTCGTGGGCGCCTCTGGAAACACCATATATTTT
cdr3_aa: CASSLIPFVGASGNTIYF
clone_size: NA
d_call: NA
j_call: TRBJ1-3
v_call: TRBV12-5

cdr3_nt: TGTGCTAGTGGACCTGGACTAGCCGGCACCGGGGAGCTGTTTTTT
cdr3_aa: CASGPGLAGTGELFF
clone_size: many
d_call: TRBD2
j_call: TRBJ2-2
v_call: TRBV12-5

cdr3_nt: TGCAGTGCGCTCCAACAGGCGTGGCCTGAGCCAGATGGCTACACCTTC
cdr3_aa: CSALQQAWPEPDGYTF
clone_size: many
d_call: NA
j_call: TRBJ1-2
v_call: TRBV20-1

cdr3_nt: TGTGCCATCAGTGAGTCGACTCCGTTTCGGGGGCGCGACACCGGGGAGCTGTTTTTT
cdr3_aa: CAISESTPFRGRDTGELFF
clone_size: many
d_call: NA
j_call: TRBJ2-2
v_call: TRBV10-3

cdr3_nt: TGTGCCAGCACGTGGGGTCCCAACTACGAGCAGTACTTC
cdr3_aa: CASTWGPNYEQYF
clone_size: few
d_call: NA
j_call: TRBJ2-7
v_call: TRBV19

cdr3_nt: TGCGCCAGCAGTGAGGGCGGTTTCAATCAGCCCCAGCATTTT
cdr3_aa: CASSEGGFNQPQHF
clone_size: many
d_call: NA
j_call: TRBJ1-5
v_call: TRBV10-2

cdr3_nt: TGTGCCTGGAGTGGGGCCTGGAACACTGAAGCTTTCTTT
cdr3_aa: CAWSGAWNTEAFF
clone_size: NA
d_call: NA
j_call: TRBJ1-1
v_call: TRBV30

cdr3_nt: TGCGCCAGCAGCCAAGATATGGGACAGGGTTACGAGCAGTACTTC
cdr3_aa: CASSQDMGQGYEQYF
clone_size: NA
d_call: TRBD1
j_call: TRBJ2-7
v_call: TRBV4-1